One and the same sample provided the 3 T cell receptor beta chains below, sequenced in a study of blood T cell repertoires in COVID-19. Profiling relied on immunoSEQ multiplex PCR, and the TCRdb table lists in-frame clones only, not all of them. Seen here are about 300,000 clones, over 75% observed once, and the top ten hold about 4.2%. The sequencing input was PBMCs or T cells enriched from blood (not recorded which). The receptors here all came from a man aged 30 to 45 who had recovered from COVID-19.

The sample holds many counts of this clone. The rearrangement joins TRBV11-2 to TRBJ2-3; 8 bases agree with TRBD2. The CDR3 length is 18 residues. The junction had 16 bases not matched to a gene; V was cut back by 5 bases and J by 3 bases. Per germline, CDR1 SGHAT and CDR2 FQNNGV. The CDR3 DNA is TGTGCCAGCAGCGCTAGGTTTATTGCGGGAGGAGGGACAGATACGCAGTATTTT. It is translated as CASSARFIAGGGTDTQYF.

This clone showed up just a few times. V usage is TRBV6-1 and J usage is TRBJ1-6, with a possible D match to TRBD1 (6 bases). With 0 bases removed from V and 10 bases from J, the gap between germline ends came to 13 bases. Germline CDR1 is MNHNS and CDR2 is SASEGT. This CDR3 contains 15 residues. The chain's CDR3 is CASSEAGRGMSPLHF. The CDR3 nucleotides are TGTGCCAGCAGTGAAGCGGGCAGGGGCATGTCACCCCTCCACTTT.

CDR3 in amino acids: CASTGLSDTF. The CDR3 bases are TGTGCCAGCACGGGACTGTCAGACACCTTC. The V gene is TRBV2, the J gene TRBJ1-2, with a weak D call TRBD1 (5 bases). The CDR3 is 10 amino acids. Germline V lookup: CDR1 SNHLY, CDR2 FYNNEI. Trimming pared 7 bases from V and 12 bases from J, leaving 12 bases between.